This T cell receptor beta chain derives from a study of blood T cell repertoires in COVID-19. Overall study: The study drew acute and convalescent COVID-19 samples from the United States, Italy and Spain. Nucleic acid was either cDNA or gDNA, and it came from T cells, B-cell-depleted T cells, or PBMCs.

The V gene's germline CDR1 is MNHEY and CDR2 SMNVEV (reference sequence). With 5 bases removed from V and 0 bases from J, the gap between germline ends came to 20 bases. The CDR3 covers 18 residues. In the study's own analysis: How many nucleated cells were present was estimated from reference gene primer amplification. TCRdb's copy holds only in-frame clones and misses some; the assay was immunoSEQ multiplex PCR. V, J and clone size are those of that table, while D and trimming were read from the DNA. In the table there are tens of thousands of clones, 65% to 90% of which are singletons. Specimen: peripheral blood. The chain joins TRBV27 to TRBJ1-5, with D perhaps matching TRBD1 (6 bases). This receptor was taken from an elderly man with acute or convalescent COVID-19. In DNA, the CDR3 is TGTGCCAGCAGTCCCTGGGGGCAGGGCCTCTATAGCAATCAGCCCCAGCATTTT. Translating gives CASSPWGQGLYSNQPQHF.